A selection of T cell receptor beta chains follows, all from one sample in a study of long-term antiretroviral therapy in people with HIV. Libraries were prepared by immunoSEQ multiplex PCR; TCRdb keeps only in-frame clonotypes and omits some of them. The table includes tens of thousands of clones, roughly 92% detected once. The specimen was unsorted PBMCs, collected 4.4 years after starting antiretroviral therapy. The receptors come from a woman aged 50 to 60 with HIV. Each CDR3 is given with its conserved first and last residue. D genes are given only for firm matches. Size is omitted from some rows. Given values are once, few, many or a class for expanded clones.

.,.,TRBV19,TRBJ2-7,TGTGCCAGTAGTAGGGGACCTACCTACGAGCAGTACTTC,CASSRGPTYEQYF
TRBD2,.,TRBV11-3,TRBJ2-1,TGTGCCAGCAGCTTAGATTCGGCACAGGATAGCGGGGGGTACAATGAGCAGTTCTTC,CASSLDSAQDSGGYNEQFF
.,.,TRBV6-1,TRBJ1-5,TGTGCCAGCCACAGGCATAGCAATCAGCCCCAGCATTTT,CASHRHSNQPQHF
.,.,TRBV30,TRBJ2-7,TGTGCCTGGGACCGGAGGGTAGGTCGCATAACCTACGAGCAGTACTTC,CAWDRRVGRITYEQYF
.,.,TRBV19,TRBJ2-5,TGTGCCAGTGGTAGTAAAACAGCTCGCGGGGAGACCCAGTACTTC,CASGSKTARGETQYF
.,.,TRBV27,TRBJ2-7,TGTGCCAGCAGCCCACGTCGGAACTACGAGCAGTACTTC,CASSPRRNYEQYF
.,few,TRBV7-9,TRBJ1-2,TGTGCCAGCAGCTCCCTACGCGGGGCTGGTGGCTACACCTTC,CASSSLRGAGGYTF
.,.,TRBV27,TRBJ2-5,TGTGCCAGCAGTCCCTACGGCCAGGAAGAGACCCAGTACTTC,CASSPYGQEETQYF
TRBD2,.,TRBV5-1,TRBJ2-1,TGCGCCAGCAGCTTTGCGGGGGGTCCCTCCTACAATGAGCAGTTCTTC,CASSFAGGPSYNEQFF
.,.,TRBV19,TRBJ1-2,TGTGCCAGTAGTATAGAGTCGCATCCCTATGGCTACACCTTC,CASSIESHPYGYTF
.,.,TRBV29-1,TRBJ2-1,TGCAGCGGGGAGGGGGGCGCGGCATTGGACTACAATGAGCAGTTCTTC,CSGEGGAALDYNEQFF
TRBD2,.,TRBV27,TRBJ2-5,TGTGCCAGCAGCCTCATCTCTAGCGGGGGAGCTCCTGGGACCCAGTACTTC,CASSLISSGGAPGTQYF